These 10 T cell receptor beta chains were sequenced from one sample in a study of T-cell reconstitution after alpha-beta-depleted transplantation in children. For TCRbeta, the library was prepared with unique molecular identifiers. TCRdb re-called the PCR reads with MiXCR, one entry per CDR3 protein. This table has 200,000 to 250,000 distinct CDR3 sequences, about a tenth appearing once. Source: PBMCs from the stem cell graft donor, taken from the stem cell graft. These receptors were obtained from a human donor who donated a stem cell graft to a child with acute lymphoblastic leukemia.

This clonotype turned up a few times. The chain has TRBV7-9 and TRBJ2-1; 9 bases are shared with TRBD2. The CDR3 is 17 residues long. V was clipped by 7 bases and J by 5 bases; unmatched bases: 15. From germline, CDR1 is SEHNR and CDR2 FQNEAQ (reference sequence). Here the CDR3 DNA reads TGTGCCAGCACCCCCACCTCCCTGGGACTAGCCGACAATGAGCAGTTCTTC. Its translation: CASTPTSLGLADNEQFF.

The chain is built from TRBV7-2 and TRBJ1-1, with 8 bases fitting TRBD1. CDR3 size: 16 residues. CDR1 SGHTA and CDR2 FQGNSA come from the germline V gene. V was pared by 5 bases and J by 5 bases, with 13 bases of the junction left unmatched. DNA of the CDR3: TGTGCCAGCAGCCGACAATCCCAGGGGGCCGGGACTGAAGCTTTCTTT. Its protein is CASSRQSQGAGTEAFF. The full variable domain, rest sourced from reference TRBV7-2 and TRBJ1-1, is GAGVSQSPSNKVTEKGKDVELRCDPISGHTALYWYRQSLGQGLEFLIYFQGNSAPDKSGLPSDRFSAERTGGSVSTLTIQRTQQEDSAVYLCASSRQSQGAGTEAFFGQGTRLTVV.

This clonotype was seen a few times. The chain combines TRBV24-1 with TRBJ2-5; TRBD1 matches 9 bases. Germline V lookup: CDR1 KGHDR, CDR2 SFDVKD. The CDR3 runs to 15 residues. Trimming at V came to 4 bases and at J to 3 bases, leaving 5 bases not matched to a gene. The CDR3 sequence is CATSDLRTGEETQYF. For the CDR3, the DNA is TGTGCCACCAGTGACCTTAGGACAGGGGAAGAGACCCAGTACTTC.

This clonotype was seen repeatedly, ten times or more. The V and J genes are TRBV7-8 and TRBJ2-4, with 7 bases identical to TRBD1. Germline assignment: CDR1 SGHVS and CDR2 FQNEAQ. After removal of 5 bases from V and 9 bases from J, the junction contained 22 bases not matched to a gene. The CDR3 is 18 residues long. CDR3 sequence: CASSVEYTGVRTEGIQYF. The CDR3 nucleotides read TGTGCCAGCAGCGTAGAATATACAGGGGTCAGGACCGAGGGCATTCAGTACTTC.

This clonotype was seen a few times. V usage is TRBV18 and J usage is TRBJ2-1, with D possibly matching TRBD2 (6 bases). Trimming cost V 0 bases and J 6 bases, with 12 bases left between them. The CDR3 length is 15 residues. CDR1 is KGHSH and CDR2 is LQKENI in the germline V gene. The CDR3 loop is CASSPPGTVLNEQFF. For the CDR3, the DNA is TGTGCCAGCTCACCACCGGGGACTGTACTCAATGAGCAGTTCTTC. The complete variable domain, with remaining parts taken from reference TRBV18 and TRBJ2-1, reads NAGVMQNPRHLVRRRGQEARLRCSPMKGHSHVYWYRQLPEEGLKFMVYLQKENIIDESGMPKERFSAEFPKEGPSILRIQQVVRGDSAAYFCASSPPGTVLNEQFFGPGTRLTVL.

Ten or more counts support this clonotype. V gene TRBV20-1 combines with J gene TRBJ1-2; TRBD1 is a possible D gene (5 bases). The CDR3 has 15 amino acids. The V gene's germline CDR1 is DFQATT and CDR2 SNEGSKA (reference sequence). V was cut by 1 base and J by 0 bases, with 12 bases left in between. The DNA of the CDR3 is TGCAGTGCTAGAGGTGACAGATCCTCTAACTATGGCTACACCTTC. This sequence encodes CSARGDRSSNYGYTF.

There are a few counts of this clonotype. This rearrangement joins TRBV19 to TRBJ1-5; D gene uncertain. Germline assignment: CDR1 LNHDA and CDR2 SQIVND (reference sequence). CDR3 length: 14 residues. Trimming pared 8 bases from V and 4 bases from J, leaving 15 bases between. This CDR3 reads CASARPDSNQPQHF. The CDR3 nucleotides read TGTGCCAGTGCTCGGCCGGACTCGAATCAGCCCCAGCATTTT.

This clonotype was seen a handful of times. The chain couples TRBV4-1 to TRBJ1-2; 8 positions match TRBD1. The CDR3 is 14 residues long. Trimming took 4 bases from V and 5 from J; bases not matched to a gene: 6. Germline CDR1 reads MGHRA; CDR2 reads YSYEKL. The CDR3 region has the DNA TGCGCCAGCAGCCGAGAGGACAGGGTGTATGGCTACACCTTC. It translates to CASSREDRVYGYTF.

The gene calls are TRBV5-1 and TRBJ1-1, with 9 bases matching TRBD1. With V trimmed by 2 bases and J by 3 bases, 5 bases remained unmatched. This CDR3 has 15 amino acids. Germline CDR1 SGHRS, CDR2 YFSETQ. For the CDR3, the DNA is TGCGCCAGCAGCTTATTGGACAGGGGATACACTGAAGCTTTCTTT. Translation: CASSLLDRGYTEAFF. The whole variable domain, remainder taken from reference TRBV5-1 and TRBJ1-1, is KAGVTQTPRYLIKTRGQQVTLSCSPISGHRSVSWYQQTPGQGLQFLFEYFSETQRNKGNFPGRFSGRQFSNSRSEMNVSTLELGDSALYLCASSLLDRGYTEAFFGQGTRLTVV.

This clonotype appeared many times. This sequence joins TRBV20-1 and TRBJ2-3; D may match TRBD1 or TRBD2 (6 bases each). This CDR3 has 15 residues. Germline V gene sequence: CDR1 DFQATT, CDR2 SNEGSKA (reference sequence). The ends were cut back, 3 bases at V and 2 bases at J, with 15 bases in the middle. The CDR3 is CSASLGGLATDTQYF. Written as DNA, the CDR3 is TGCAGTGCTAGCTTAGGGGGACTTGCCACAGATACGCAGTATTTT.